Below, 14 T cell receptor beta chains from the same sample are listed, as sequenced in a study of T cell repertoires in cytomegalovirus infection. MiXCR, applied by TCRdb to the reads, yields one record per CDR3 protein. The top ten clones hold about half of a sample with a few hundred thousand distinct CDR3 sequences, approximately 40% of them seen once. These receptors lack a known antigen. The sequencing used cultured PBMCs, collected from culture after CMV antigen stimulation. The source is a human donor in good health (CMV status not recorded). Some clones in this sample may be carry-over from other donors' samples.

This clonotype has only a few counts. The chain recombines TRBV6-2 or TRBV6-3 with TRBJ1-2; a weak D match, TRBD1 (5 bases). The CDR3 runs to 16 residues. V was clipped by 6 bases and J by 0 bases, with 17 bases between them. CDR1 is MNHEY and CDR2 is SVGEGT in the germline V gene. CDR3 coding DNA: TGTGCCAGCAGCATCCGGGACGGAAGAGCTAACTATGGCTACACCTTC. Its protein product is CASSIRDGRANYGYTF.

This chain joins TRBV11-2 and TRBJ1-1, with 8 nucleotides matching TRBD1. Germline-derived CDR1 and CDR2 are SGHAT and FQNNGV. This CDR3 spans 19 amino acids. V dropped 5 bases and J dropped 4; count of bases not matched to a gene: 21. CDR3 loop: CASSPDIWGGVTGVTEAFF. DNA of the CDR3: TGTGCCAGCAGCCCGGATATATGGGGTGGGGTGACAGGGGTCACTGAAGCTTTCTTT.

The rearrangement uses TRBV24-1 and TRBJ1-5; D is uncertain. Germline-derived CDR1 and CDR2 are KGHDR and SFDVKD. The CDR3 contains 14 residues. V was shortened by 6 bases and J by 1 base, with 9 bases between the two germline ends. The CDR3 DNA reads TGTGCCACCAGTCTAGCGGGGAGCAATCAGCCCCAGCATTTT. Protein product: CATSLAGSNQPQHF.

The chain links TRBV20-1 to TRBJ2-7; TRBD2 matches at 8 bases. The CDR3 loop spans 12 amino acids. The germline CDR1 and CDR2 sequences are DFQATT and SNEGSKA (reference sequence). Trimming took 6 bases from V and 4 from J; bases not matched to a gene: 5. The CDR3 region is CSAPASGYEQYF. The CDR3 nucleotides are TGCAGTGCGCCTGCTAGCGGGTACGAGCAGTACTTC.

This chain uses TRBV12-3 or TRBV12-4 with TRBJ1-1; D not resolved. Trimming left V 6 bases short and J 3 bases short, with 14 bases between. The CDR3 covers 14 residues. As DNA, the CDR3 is TGTGCCAGCAGCCCAATCCCGAGGTACACTGAAGCTTTCTTT. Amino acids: CASSPIPRYTEAFF.

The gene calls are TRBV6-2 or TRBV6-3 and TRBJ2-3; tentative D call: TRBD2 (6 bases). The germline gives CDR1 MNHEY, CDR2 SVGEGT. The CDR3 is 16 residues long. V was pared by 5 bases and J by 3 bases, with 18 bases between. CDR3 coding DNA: TGTGCCAGCAGTGGAGTGACCGGGAGTGAAACAGATACGCAGTATTTT. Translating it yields CASSGVTGSETDTQYF.

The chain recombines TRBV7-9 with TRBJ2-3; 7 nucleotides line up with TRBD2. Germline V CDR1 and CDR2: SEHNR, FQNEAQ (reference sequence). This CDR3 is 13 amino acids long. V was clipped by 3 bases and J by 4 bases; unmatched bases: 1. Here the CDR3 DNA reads TGTGCCAGCAGCTTCACTAGCGCAGATACGCAGTATTTT. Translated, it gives CASSFTSADTQYF.

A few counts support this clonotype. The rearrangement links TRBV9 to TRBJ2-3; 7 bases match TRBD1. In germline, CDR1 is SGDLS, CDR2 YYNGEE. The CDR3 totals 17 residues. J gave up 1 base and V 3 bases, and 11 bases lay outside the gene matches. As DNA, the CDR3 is TGTGCCAGCAGCGCAACCCTACAGGGGACGGGCACAGATACGCAGTATTTT. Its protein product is CASSATLQGTGTDTQYF.

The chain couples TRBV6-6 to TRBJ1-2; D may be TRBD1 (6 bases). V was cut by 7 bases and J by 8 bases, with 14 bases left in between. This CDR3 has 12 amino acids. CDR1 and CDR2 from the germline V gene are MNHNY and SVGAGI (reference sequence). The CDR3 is CASKGPGGGYTF. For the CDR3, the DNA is TGTGCCAGCAAGGGCCCGGGGGGCGGCTACACCTTC.

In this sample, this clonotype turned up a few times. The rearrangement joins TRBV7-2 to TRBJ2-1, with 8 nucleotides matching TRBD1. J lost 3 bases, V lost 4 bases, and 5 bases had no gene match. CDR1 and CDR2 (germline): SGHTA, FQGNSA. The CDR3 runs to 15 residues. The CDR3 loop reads CASSSRGRVYNEQFF. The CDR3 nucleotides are TGTGCCAGCAGCTCCAGGGGGCGCGTCTACAATGAGCAGTTCTTC.

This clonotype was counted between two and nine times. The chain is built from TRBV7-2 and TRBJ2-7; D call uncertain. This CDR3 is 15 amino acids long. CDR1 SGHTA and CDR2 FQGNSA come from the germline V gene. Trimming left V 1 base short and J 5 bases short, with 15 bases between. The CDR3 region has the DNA TGTGCCAGCAGCTTAGTAGGCGGCCGAACGAACGAGCAGTACTTC. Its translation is CASSLVGGRTNEQYF.

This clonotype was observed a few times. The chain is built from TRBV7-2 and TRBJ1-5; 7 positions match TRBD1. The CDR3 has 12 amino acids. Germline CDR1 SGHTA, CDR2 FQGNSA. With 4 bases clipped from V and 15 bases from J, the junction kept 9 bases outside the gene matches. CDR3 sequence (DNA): TGTGCCAGCAGCTCGGCTGGAGGGGGCCTGCATTTT. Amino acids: CASSSAGGGLHF.

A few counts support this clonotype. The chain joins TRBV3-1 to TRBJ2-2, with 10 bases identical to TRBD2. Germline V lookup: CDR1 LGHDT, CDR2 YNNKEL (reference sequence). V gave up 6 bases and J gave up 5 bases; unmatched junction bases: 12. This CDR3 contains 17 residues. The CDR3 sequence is CASSSSGGADGTGELFF. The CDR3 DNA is TGTGCCAGCAGTTCGAGCGGGGGGGCCGATGGTACCGGGGAGCTGTTTTTT.

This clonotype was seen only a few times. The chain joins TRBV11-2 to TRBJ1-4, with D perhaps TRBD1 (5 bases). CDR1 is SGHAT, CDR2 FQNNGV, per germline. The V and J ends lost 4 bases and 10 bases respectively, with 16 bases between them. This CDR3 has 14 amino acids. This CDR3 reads CASSSLGGVGKLFF. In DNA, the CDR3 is TGTGCCAGCAGCTCTTTGGGGGGTGTTGGAAAACTGTTTTTT.